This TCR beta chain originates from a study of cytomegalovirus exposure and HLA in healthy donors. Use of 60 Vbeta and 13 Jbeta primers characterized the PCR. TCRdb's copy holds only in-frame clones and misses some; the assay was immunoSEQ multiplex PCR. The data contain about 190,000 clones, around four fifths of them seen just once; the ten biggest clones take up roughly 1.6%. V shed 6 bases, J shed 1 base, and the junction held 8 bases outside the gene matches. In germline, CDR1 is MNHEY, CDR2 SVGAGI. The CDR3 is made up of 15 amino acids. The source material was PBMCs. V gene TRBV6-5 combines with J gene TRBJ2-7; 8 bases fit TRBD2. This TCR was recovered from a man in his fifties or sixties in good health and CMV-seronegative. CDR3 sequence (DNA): TGTGCCAGCAGCCCCCCGGGGGGGCGTTCCTACGAGCAGTACTTC. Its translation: CASSPPGGRSYEQYF.